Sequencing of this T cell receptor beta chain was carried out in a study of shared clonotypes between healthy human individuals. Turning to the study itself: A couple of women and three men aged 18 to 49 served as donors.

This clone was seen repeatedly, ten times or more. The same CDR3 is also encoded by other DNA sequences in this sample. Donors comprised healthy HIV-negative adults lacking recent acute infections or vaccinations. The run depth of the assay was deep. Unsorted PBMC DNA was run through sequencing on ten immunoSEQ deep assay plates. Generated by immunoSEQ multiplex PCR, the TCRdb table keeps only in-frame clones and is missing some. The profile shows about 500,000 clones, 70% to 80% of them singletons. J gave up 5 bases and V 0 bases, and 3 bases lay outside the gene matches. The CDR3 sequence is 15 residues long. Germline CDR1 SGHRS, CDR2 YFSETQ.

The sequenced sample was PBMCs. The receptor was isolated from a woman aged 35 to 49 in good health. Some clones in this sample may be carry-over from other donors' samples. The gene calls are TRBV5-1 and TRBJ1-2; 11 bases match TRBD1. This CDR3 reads CASSLGTGGAYGYTF. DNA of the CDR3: TGCGCCAGCAGCTTGGGGACAGGGGGCGCTTATGGCTACACCTTC.